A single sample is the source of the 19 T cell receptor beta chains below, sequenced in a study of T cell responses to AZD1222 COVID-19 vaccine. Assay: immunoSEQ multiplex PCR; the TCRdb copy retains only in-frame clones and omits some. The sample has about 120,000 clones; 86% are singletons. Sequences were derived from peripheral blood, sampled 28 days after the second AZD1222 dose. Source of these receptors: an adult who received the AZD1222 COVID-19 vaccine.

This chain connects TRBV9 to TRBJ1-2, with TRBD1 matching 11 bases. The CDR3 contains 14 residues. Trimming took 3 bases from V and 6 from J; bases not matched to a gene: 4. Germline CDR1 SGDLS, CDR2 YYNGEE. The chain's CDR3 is CASSADRGRDGYTF. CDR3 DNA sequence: TGTGCCAGCAGCGCGGACAGGGGGCGGGATGGCTACACCTTC. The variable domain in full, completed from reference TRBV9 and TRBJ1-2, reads DSGVTQTPKHLITATGQRVTLRCSPRSGDLSVYWYQQSLDQGLQFLIQYYNGEERAKGNILERFSAQQFPDLHSELNLSSLELGDSALYFCASSADRGRDGYTFGSGTRLTVV.

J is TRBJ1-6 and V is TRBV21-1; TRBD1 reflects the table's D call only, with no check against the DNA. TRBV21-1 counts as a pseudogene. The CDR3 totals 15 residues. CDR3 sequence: CASSNQGNRNSPLHF. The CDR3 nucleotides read TGTGCCAGCAGCAATCAGGGTAATCGTAATTCACCCCTCCACTTT.

CDR3 nucleotide sequence: TGTGCCAGCACTAGCCCGGGACGGGAGAACACTGAAGCTTTCTTT. It codes for CASTSPGRENTEAFF. The chain carries TRBV9 and TRBJ1-1; possibly TRBD1 for D (5 bases). The germline V and J ends were trimmed by 6 bases and 1 base, with 16 bases remaining between them. This CDR3 has 15 residues. The germline gives CDR1 SGDLS, CDR2 YYNGEE.

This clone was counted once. For the CDR3, the DNA is TGCGCCAGCAGCCAAGGAACCTTCGAGCAGTACTTC. Its translation is CASSQGTFEQYF. The gene calls are TRBV4-1 and TRBJ2-7; D is ambiguous. The germline V and J ends were trimmed by 1 base and 6 bases, with 7 bases remaining between them. CDR3 length: 12 residues. CDR1 and CDR2 from the germline V gene are MGHRA and YSYEKL.

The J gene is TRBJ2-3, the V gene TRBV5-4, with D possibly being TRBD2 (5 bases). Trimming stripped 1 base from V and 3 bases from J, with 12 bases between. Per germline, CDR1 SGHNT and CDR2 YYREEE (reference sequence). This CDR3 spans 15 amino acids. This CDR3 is CASSLRRTGTDTQYF. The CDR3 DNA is TGTGCCAGCAGCTTGAGGCGGACGGGGACAGATACGCAGTATTTT.

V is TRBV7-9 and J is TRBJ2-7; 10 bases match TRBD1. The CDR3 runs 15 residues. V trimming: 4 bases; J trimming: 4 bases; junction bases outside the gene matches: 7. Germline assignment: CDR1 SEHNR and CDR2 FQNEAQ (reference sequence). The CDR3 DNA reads TGTGCCAGCAGCTACCGACAGGGGGCTCGTTACGAGCAGTACTTC. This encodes CASSYRQGARYEQYF.

CDR3 protein: CASSWGGGEADTQYF. DNA for the CDR3: TGCGCCAGCAGCTGGGGAGGGGGTGAGGCAGATACGCAGTATTTT. The rearrangement uses TRBV5-1 and TRBJ2-3, with D perhaps matching TRBD2 (7 bases). CDR1 SGHRS and CDR2 YFSETQ come from the germline V gene. Trimming pared 3 bases from V and 4 bases from J, leaving 15 bases between. This CDR3 spans 15 amino acids.

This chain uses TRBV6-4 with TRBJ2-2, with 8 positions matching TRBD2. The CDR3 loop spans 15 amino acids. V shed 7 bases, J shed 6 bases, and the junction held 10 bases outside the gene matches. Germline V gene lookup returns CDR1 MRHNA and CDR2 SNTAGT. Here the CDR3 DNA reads TGTGCCAGCAAGCCGGGACTAGGAAGGTCCGGGGAGCTGTTTTTT. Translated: CASKPGLGRSGELFF.

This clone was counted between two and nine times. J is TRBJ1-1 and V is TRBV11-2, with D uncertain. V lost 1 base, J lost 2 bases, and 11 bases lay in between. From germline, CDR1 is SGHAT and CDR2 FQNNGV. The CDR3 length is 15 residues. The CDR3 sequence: CASSLVVRLNTEAFF. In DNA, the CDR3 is TGTGCCAGCAGCTTAGTGGTACGGCTAAACACTGAAGCTTTCTTT.

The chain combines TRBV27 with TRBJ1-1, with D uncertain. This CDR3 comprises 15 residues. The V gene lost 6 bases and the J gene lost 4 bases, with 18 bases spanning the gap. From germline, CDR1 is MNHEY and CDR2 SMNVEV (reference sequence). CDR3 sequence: CASSRGAGFLTEAFF. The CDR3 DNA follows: TGTGCCAGCAGCCGAGGTGCGGGTTTTCTCACTGAAGCTTTCTTT.

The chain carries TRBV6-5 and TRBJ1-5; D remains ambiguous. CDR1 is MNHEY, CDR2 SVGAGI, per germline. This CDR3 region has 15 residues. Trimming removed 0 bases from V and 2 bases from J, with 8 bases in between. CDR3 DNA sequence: TGTGCCAGCAGTTACTCACATTGGGGCAATCAGCCCCAGCATTTT. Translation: CASSYSHWGNQPQHF.

The CDR3 nucleotides read TGTGCCAGCAGCACACAGGGAAACTGGGGCTACACCTTC. Protein product: CASSTQGNWGYTF. This rearrangement joins TRBV7-2 to TRBJ1-2, with D possibly matching TRBD1 (6 bases). Trimming stripped 5 bases from V and 8 bases from J, with 15 bases between. The CDR3 is made up of 13 amino acids. CDR1 is SGHTA and CDR2 is FQGNSA in the germline V gene.

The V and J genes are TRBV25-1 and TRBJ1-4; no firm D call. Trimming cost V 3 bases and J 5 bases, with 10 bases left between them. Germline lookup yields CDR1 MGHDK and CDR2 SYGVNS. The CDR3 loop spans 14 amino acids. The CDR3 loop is CASSDRLGNEKLFF. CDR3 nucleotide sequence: TGTGCCAGCAGTGATAGGTTGGGAAATGAAAAACTGTTTTTT.

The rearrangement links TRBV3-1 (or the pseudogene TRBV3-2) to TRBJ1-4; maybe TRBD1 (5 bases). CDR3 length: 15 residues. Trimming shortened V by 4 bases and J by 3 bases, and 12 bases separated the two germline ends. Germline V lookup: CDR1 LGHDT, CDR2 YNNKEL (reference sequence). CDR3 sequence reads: CASSLDLGANEKLFF. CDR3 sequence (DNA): TGTGCCAGCAGCCTCGATTTGGGGGCTAATGAAAAACTGTTTTTT.

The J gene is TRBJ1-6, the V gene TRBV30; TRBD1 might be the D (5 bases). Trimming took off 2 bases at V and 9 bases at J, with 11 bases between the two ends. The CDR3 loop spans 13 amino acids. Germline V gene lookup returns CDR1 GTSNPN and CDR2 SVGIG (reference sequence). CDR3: CAWSLQGASPLHF. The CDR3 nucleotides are TGTGCCTGGAGTTTGCAGGGAGCTTCACCCCTCCACTTT.

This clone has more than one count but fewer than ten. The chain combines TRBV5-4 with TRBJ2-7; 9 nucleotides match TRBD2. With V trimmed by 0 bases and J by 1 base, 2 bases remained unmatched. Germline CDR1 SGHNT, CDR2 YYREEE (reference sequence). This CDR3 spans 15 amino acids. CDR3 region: CASSLGAGGSYEQYF. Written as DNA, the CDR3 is TGTGCCAGCAGCTTGGGAGCGGGGGGATCCTACGAGCAGTACTTC.

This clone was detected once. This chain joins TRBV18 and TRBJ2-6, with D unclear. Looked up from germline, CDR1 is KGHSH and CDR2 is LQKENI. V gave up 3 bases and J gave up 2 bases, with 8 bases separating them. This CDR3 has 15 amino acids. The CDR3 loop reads CASSPAYPGANVLTF. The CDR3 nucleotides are TGTGCCAGCTCACCGGCCTACCCTGGGGCCAACGTCCTGACTTTC.

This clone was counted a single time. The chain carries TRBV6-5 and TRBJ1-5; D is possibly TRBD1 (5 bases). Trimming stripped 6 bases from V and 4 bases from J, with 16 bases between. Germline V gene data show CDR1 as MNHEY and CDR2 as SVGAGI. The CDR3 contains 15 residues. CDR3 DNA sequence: TGTGCCAGCAGCCAGACAGAGCTAGGGAATCAGCCCCAGCATTTT. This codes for CASSQTELGNQPQHF.

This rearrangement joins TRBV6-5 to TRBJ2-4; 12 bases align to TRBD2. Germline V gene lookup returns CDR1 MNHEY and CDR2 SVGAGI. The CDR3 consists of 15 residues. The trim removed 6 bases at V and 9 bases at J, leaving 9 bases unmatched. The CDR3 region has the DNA TGTGCCAGCAGCACGGAGACTAGCGGGGGCAGCATTCAGTACTTC. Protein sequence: CASSTETSGGSIQYF.